This T cell receptor beta chain was captured by sequencing in a study of blood T cell repertoires in COVID-19 (dated by TCRdb to 2020 to 2021). Broadly, across the study: Samples covering the acute and convalescent phases of COVID-19 were provided by collaborators in the United States, Italy and Spain. Deeply sampled blood TCRbeta repertoires from subjects exposed to, actively infected with, or recovered from COVID-19 were included in the dataset. Where available, HLA class I and class II types were obtained from metadata supplied by the sample provider rather than from assay-based typing. The repertoires were released in a freely available public database meant as a resource for research on the immune response to SARS-CoV-2. Samples were obtained from the ongoing ImmuneRACE study (first 160 participants) and from some 1,200 subjects provided by 6 global collaborators. The material from the prospective study consisted of cDNA or gDNA derived from T cells, B-cell-depleted T cells, or PBMCs. Nearly every sample came with metadata listing a de-identified subject ID, COVID-19 status, age in years and sex.

A single count supports this clone. Its antigen remains undetermined. Its ends do not fully match the called genes, so a read error is possible. Measured from the cysteine to the phenylalanine, the CDR3 is 16 residues long. CDR3 DNA is the only sequence kept; it has 48 bases, read in frame from the first base. The germline V gene encodes CDR1 MNHEY and CDR2 SMNVEV (reference sequence). TCRbeta CDR3 regions were amplified from genomic DNA by means of the immunoSEQ Assay, a bias-controlled multiplex PCR. The authors processed their data as follows. The number of nucleated cells in each sample was estimated from the amplification of reference gene primers within the assay. Sequence reads were collapsed and filtered to measure the absolute abundance of every unique TCRbeta CDR3 rearrangement. For each sample, productive Simpson clonality was calculated as the square root of Simpson's diversity index over productive rearrangements. TCRdb retrieved this table from immuneACCESS and kept in-frame rearrangements only. Not all clones are present; in checked studies, unresolved V genes account for under half, and no reason is known for the remainder. V, J and clone size reflect that table, while D and trimming were determined from the DNA. The sample records about 150,000 clones, around 82% of which are singletons. 0.6% to 0.7% of the sample comes from the top ten.

At one collaborating source in Seattle, patients were enrolled during active infection and were followed longitudinally through the course of disease. Each collaborating institution followed its own protocols to collect whole blood in K2EDTA tubes. For TCRbeta analysis, collaborator samples were shipped as frozen whole blood, as isolated PBMCs, or as DNA extracted from either sample type. Study-wide conclusions, independent of this receptor: The quantity of clinical and demographic metadata differed by source and by participant and was supplied without curation.

This clonotype was obtained from a man in his 60s with COVID-19, enrolled during active disease. The chain joins TRBV27 to TRBJ2-2; TRBD1 might be the D gene, on 6 matching bases. Sample: peripheral blood. The nucleotide sequence reads TGTGCCAGCAGTTATATCCAGGGGACGGAACACCGGGGAGCTGTTTTT. Translated, this gives CASSYIQGTEHRGAVF.